This TCR beta chain was captured by sequencing in a study of T cells in Graves' hyperthyroidism and ophthalmopathy. Findings and caveats of the study: Model-based prediction identified ophthalmopathy a median roughly 5.9 months prior to its onset. Most clonotypes that expanded in the thyroid above 0.001 also showed up in blood.

On this clonotype itself: Its antigen is not known. The junction does not match germline at one end; this may be a read error.

RNA transcripts gave rise to amplified TCR beta CDR3 regions. First-round RT-PCR with HTBI primers amplified the TCR CDR3 region. Using its own MiXCR run on the multiplex PCR reads, TCRdb lists one record per CDR3 protein. The sample includes a few hundred thousand distinct CDR3 sequences, just over 45% of them seen just once. Germline V gives CDR1 SGHRS, CDR2 YFSETQ. The length of the CDR3 is 15 residues. This clonotype originated in an adult woman with Graves' disease, either hyperthyroidism or ophthalmopathy (not recorded which). The rearrangement uses TRBV5-1 and TRBJ1-3; weak D call: TRBD1 (5 bases). Specimen: peripheral blood or thyroid tissue (not recorded which). The CDR3 spells CASSLSGLSGDTIYF. Written as DNA, the CDR3 is TGCGCCAGCAGCTTGTCAGGGCTCTCTGGAGACACCATATATTTT.